The 25 T cell receptor beta chains below come from one sample, sequenced in a study of graft-versus-host responses after intestinal transplantation. These TCRs are of unknown antigen specificity. This table comes from immunoSEQ multiplex PCR, and its TCRdb copy is limited to in-frame clones, with some not included. The sample contains about 130,000 clones, about 92% of which appear only once. The sequences come from unstimulated CD4+ T cells sorted from spleen or lymph node cells, collected before intestinal transplant. These receptor sequences come from a human donor who received an intestinal transplant.

The V gene is TRBV18, the J gene TRBJ2-1; tentative D call: TRBD1 (5 bases). The length of the CDR3 is 16 residues. V was shortened by 4 bases and J by 8 bases, with 21 bases between the two germline ends. Per germline, CDR1 KGHSH and CDR2 LQKENI. CDR3 protein: CASSRVRGVGIDEQFF. The CDR3 nucleotides are TGTGCCAGCTCACGGGTAAGGGGTGTGGGAATCGATGAGCAGTTCTTC.

The chain uses TRBV11-3 and TRBJ2-1; D is ambiguous. The V end was cut by 1 base, the J end by 5 bases, with 12 bases between. This CDR3 spans 15 amino acids. Germline CDR1 is SGHNT and CDR2 is YENEEA. CDR3 sequence (DNA): TGTGCCAGCAGCTTAGGGGGTTCGGAAAACAATGAGCAGTTCTTC. Protein product: CASSLGGSENNEQFF.

This chain joins TRBV9 and TRBJ2-2; a weak D match, TRBD2 (5 bases). Germline V lookup: CDR1 SGDLS, CDR2 YYNGEE. V was trimmed by 1 base and J by 7 bases, leaving 14 bases between them. The CDR3 sequence is 15 residues long. CDR3 bases: TGTGCCAGCAGCGTAATGGAGGAAAGTTTCGGGGAGCTGTTTTTT. It codes for CASSVMEESFGELFF.

The chain joins TRBV10-3 to TRBJ2-1, with a tentative D call TRBD1 (6 bases). The germline gives CDR1 ENHRY, CDR2 SYGVKD. The CDR3 has 11 residues. This CDR3 is CGGGSYNEQFF. DNA of the CDR3: TGTGGAGGGGGCTCCTACAATGAGCAGTTCTTC.

The V gene is TRBV5-1, the J gene TRBJ2-4; 7 bases are a match to TRBD1. Germline V lookup: CDR1 SGHRS, CDR2 YFSETQ. After removal of 4 bases from V and 3 bases from J, the junction contained 16 bases not matched to a gene. The CDR3 contains 18 residues. CDR3 bases: TGCGCCAGCAGCCCTACTGGGACAGTGAATCCTATCAAAAACATTCAGTACTTC. Translated, it gives CASSPTGTVNPIKNIQYF.

The chain combines TRBV4-2 with TRBJ2-5, with 11 bases aligning to TRBD2. The CDR3 covers 17 residues. Germline V lookup: CDR1 LGHNA, CDR2 YNFKEQ. With 6 bases clipped from V and 3 bases from J, the junction kept 12 bases outside the gene matches. This chain's CDR3 is CASRGLAGGGTEETQYF. As DNA, the CDR3 is TGTGCCAGCAGAGGCCTAGCGGGGGGCGGGACCGAAGAGACCCAGTACTTC.

The chain employs TRBV10-3 and TRBJ2-3; D gene ambiguous. The CDR3 extends over 11 amino acids. The germline V gene has CDR1 ENHRY and CDR2 SYGVKD. V lost 6 bases to trimming and J lost 3 bases, with 4 bases between them. The CDR3 region has the DNA TGTGCCATCAGGAAAACAGATACGCAGTATTTT. This encodes CAIRKTDTQYF.

The chain is built from TRBV6-1 and TRBJ2-5; 7 bases fit TRBD1. The CDR3 length is 14 residues. Per the germline V gene, CDR1 is MNHNS and CDR2 is SASEGT. With V trimmed by 4 bases and J by 13 bases, 15 bases remained unmatched. The CDR3 DNA reads TGTGCCAGCAGTGCACCGGGACAGCAATCCTCCAGGTACTTC. Amino acid sequence: CASSAPGQQSSRYF.

The genes are TRBV13 and TRBJ2-1; 8 bases agree with TRBD2. J gave up 7 bases and V 2 bases, and 13 bases lay outside the gene matches. The CDR3 totals 17 residues. CDR1 is PRHDT and CDR2 is FYEKMQ in the germline V gene (reference sequence). CDR3 nucleotides: TGTGCCAGCAGCTTAACAGGGTTGTTAGCGGGGTGGAATGAGCAGTTCTTC. It yields the protein CASSLTGLLAGWNEQFF. Full variable domain (rest looked up from reference TRBV13 and TRBJ2-1): AAGVIQSPRHLIKEKRETATLKCYPIPRHDTVYWYQQGPGQDPQFLISFYEKMQSDKGSIPDRFSAQQFSDYHSELNMSSLELGDSALYFCASSLTGLLAGWNEQFFGPGTRLTVL.

V is TRBV5-3 and J is TRBJ2-1; tentative D call: TRBD1 (6 bases). TRBV5-3 is filed as an ORF, its function uncertain. Trimming stripped 5 bases from V and 8 bases from J, with 11 bases between. The CDR3 length is 12 residues. CDR3 coding DNA: TGTGCCAGAAGACACAGGGTTGATGAGCAGTTCTTC. Residues: CARRHRVDEQFF.

The chain links TRBV7-2 to TRBJ2-5; D remains unclear. The germline CDR1 and CDR2 sequences are SGHTA and FQGNSA. Trimming left V 4 bases short and J 4 bases short, with 10 bases between. The CDR3 consists of 13 residues. The CDR3 coding sequence is TGTGCCAGCAGCTATAGGACCACAGAGACCCAGTACTTC. It encodes CASSYRTTETQYF.

The chain combines TRBV6-1 with TRBJ1-2; maybe TRBD1 (6 bases). V was cut by 8 bases and J by 4 bases, with 17 bases left in between. The CDR3 extends over 14 amino acids. CDR1 and CDR2 from the germline V gene are MNHNS and SASEGT. DNA of the CDR3: TGTGCCAGCCTCGATGGATCGGGGGCCTATGGCTACACCTTC. Its protein product is CASLDGSGAYGYTF.

The rearrangement links TRBV7-8 to TRBJ1-1, with D unclear. The germline gives CDR1 SGHVS, CDR2 FQNEAQ. Trimming removed 5 bases from V and 0 bases from J, with 13 bases in between. The length of the CDR3 is 15 residues. The CDR3 DNA reads TGTGCCAGCAGCCCACCGGTTTCATTGAACACTGAAGCTTTCTTT. It is translated as CASSPPVSLNTEAFF.

The rearrangement links TRBV29-1 to TRBJ2-3; TRBD2 aligns across 11 bases. The junction had 5 bases not matched to a gene; V was cut back by 3 bases and J by 3 bases. Germline V lookup: CDR1 SQVTM, CDR2 ANQGSEA. There are 15 residues in the CDR3. The CDR3 coding sequence is TGCAGCGTTGACTCTAGCGGGGGGACGACAGATACGCAGTATTTT. It yields the protein CSVDSSGGTTDTQYF.

The V gene is TRBV5-6, the J gene TRBJ2-5, with D possibly being TRBD2 (5 bases). V was pared by 3 bases and J by 5 bases, with 8 bases between. Germline values: CDR1 SGHDT, CDR2 YYEEEE. CDR3 size: 12 residues. The CDR3 nucleotides are TGTGCCAGCAGCTCTGGACTGGAGACCCAGTACTTC. Its protein product is CASSSGLETQYF.

This CDR3 reads CSVEDPVGSYGYTF. In DNA form, the CDR3 reads TGCAGCGTTGAAGATCCTGTGGGCAGTTATGGCTACACCTTC. V is TRBV29-1 and J is TRBJ1-2; D is unclear. This CDR3 has 14 residues. CDR1 SQVTM and CDR2 ANQGSEA come from the germline V gene. Between the trimmed V and J ends, which lost 0 bases and 5 bases, there was a span of 13 bases.

This chain links TRBV20-1 with TRBJ2-1; 9 nucleotides align to TRBD1. Trimming removed 3 bases from V and 14 bases from J; junction bases left unmatched: 5. The V gene's germline CDR1 is DFQATT and CDR2 SNEGSKA (reference sequence). The CDR3 spans 11 residues. The chain's CDR3 is CSARWWDREFF. CDR3 DNA: TGCAGTGCTAGGTGGTGGGACAGGGAGTTCTTC.

The rearrangement joins TRBV4-1 to TRBJ1-2; D possibly corresponds to TRBD1 (5 bases). CDR1 MGHRA and CDR2 YSYEKL come from the germline V gene. The CDR3 is 19 amino acids. The V end was cut by 2 bases, the J end by 3 bases, with 25 bases between. CDR3: CASSQYPRGHPIGDYGYTF. The CDR3 coding sequence is TGCGCCAGCAGCCAATACCCGCGAGGACACCCAATTGGGGACTATGGCTACACCTTC.

The table lists this clone with a count of one. This sequence joins TRBV7-8 and TRBJ2-7; 10 nucleotides agree with TRBD2. The junction had 3 bases not matched to a gene; V was cut back by 3 bases and J by 7 bases. The CDR3 loop spans 13 amino acids. The germline V gene encodes CDR1 SGHVS and CDR2 FQNEAQ. CDR3 sequence (DNA): TGTGCCAGCAGCTTTAGCGGGGGGAGGGAGCAGTACTTC. As protein: CASSFSGGREQYF.

The chain recombines TRBV2 with TRBJ1-2; 9 bases fit TRBD1. CDR1 is SNHLY, CDR2 FYNNEI, per germline. The CDR3 contains 14 residues. Germline trimming cut 6 bases from V and 7 bases from J; bases unmatched to any gene: 9. The CDR3 nucleotides are TGTGCCAGCAGCGAAACAGGGGGCAGGGGTGGCTACACCTTC. Amino acid sequence: CASSETGGRGGYTF.

For the CDR3, the DNA is TGCGCCAGCAGCCTTCAAGAGTGGAAGGGGTACGAGCAGTTCTTC. The encoded protein is CASSLQEWKGYEQFF. The chain couples TRBV5-1 to TRBJ2-1; a weak D match, TRBD1 (5 bases). V was cut by 4 bases and J by 10 bases, with 21 bases left in between. The CDR3 loop spans 15 amino acids. Germline values: CDR1 SGHRS, CDR2 YFSETQ.

The gene calls are TRBV30 and TRBJ2-1; a possible D gene is TRBD2 (7 bases). CDR1 GTSNPN and CDR2 SVGIG come from the germline V gene (reference sequence). The CDR3 runs to 12 residues. CDR3 residues: CALRGLANEQFF. DNA for the CDR3: TGTGCACTGCGGGGGCTTGCCAATGAGCAGTTCTTC.

The chain uses TRBV5-8 and TRBJ2-3; 8 nucleotides match TRBD2. This CDR3 has 17 residues. J gave up 2 bases and V 3 bases, and 11 bases lay outside the gene matches. Germline V lookup: CDR1 SGHTS, CDR2 YDEGEE. The CDR3 DNA follows: TGTGCCAGCAGCTCCGGAAGGCGGGGGGACCACACAGATACGCAGTATTTT. The encoded protein is CASSSGRRGDHTDTQYF.

As DNA, the CDR3 is TGTGCCAGCAGCCAAGCGACAGGGGGTGTAGGCGGCTACACCTTC. Protein product: CASSQATGGVGGYTF. The chain has TRBV4-2 and TRBJ1-2; 9 bases are a match to TRBD1. This CDR3 is built from 15 residues. V trimming: 1 base; J trimming: 8 bases; junction bases outside the gene matches: 8. Per germline, CDR1 LGHNA and CDR2 YNFKEQ.

The chain is built from TRBV5-6 and TRBJ2-3; 11 nucleotides agree with TRBD2. The CDR3 extends over 15 amino acids. Trimming removed 4 bases from V and 2 bases from J; junction bases left unmatched: 3. CDR1 SGHDT and CDR2 YYEEEE come from the germline V gene. CDR3: CASSNSGGDTDTQYF. CDR3 coding DNA: TGTGCCAGCAGCAATAGCGGGGGGGACACAGATACGCAGTATTTT.